The present entry profiles one TCR beta chain with its context. Antigen specificity is unknown. 60 Vbeta and 13 Jbeta primers were used in PCR. Only in-frame clones appear in the TCRdb table, and some are missing; sequencing was by immunoSEQ multiplex PCR. The table includes approximately 170,000 clones, roughly 84% detected once. Trimming at V came to 5 bases and at J to 3 bases, leaving 4 bases not matched to a gene. The CDR3 totals 15 residues. Germline values: CDR1 MDHEN, CDR2 SYDVKM. The data derive from a study of cytomegalovirus exposure and HLA in healthy donors. Study-level results: There were reportedly fewer N-insertions in an Asian-associated ancestry cluster than the roughly 670-donor mean, in a later analysis.

V usage is TRBV28 and J usage is TRBJ2-5, with TRBD2 matching over 12 bases. Sequencing was done on a sample of PBMCs. The source is a male donor in good health and CMV-seronegative. The CDR3: CASSPSGRAKETQYF. As DNA, the CDR3 is TGTGCCAGCAGTCCTAGCGGGAGGGCTAAAGAGACCCAGTACTTC.